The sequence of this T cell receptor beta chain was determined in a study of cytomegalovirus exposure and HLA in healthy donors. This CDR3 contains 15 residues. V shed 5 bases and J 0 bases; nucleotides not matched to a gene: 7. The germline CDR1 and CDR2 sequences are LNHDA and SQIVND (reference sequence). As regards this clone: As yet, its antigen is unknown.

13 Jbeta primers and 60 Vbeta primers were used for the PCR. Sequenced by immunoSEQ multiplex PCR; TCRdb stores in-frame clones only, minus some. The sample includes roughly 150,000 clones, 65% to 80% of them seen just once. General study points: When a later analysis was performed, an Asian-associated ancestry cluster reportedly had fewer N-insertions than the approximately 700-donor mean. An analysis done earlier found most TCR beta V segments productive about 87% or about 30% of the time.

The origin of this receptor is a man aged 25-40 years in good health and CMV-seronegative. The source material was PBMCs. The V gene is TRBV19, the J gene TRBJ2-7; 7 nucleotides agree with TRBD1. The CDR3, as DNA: TGTGCCAGTAGTGGCCAGACAGGGACCTCCTACGAGCAGTACTTC. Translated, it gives CASSGQTGTSYEQYF.